This T cell receptor (beta chain) is from a study of cytomegalovirus exposure and HLA in healthy donors (dated by TCRdb to 2016 to 2017). In the study overall: An earlier analysis of approximately 590 of the donors reported approximately 300 Gb of sequence data and around 120 million unique TCR beta sequences from approximately 180 million T cells. Roughly 320 gigabases of sequencing data and roughly 80 million unique TCR sequences made up an early release that covered approximately 700 HLA-typed donors. The genetic ancestry cluster associated with self-reported Caucasian donors included 65% to 90% of the roughly 400 genotyped donors. The aim of the study was to test whether cataloging public T cell receptors could identify signatures of past pathogen exposure. The study profiled the T cell repertoires of 666 subjects by immunosequencing and related them to cytomegalovirus serostatus. Besides the first cohort of approximately 710 subjects, a separate validation cohort made up of around 120 different subjects was used. The study combined high-throughput TCR immunosequencing, statistical association of individual TCRs with disease status, and machine learning to predict cytomegalovirus infection status. In a later analysis, previously published TCR beta repertoires from 666 donors were re-analyzed and high-resolution HLA genotyping was added so that TCR occurrence patterns could be studied. Rather than using new phenotypic data, the later analysis identified candidate immune exposures from TCR beta sequences and from how often those sequences occurred across donors. An earlier analysis of around 640 of the donors used high-throughput TCR beta sequencing to judge whether each TCR beta V gene segment behaved as functional or pseudogenic. Donor age, sex, ethnicity and CMV serostatus were collected together with the repertoire data. A later genetic analysis took genome-wide SNP genotypes for 398 of the 666 donors and used that subset as a discovery cohort. All discovery cohort repertoires had been generated using a single sequencing platform. HLA typing included class I and class II loci at four-digit resolution. The number of donors typed differed by locus, with about 620-630 for A, B, C, DRB1 and DQB1, about 500 for DQA1, about 610 for DPA1, and approximately 470 for DPB1. Because of strong linkage in the cohort, roughly five DR-DQ haplotypes were treated as single units for association and clustering. Across some 400 genotyped donors of the cohort, an average of about 220,000 unique TCR beta nucleotide sequences per donor were sequenced, and 15% to 20% of those sequences were non-productive. Paper-wide results and their limitations: A later analysis found that HLA-associated TCR beta chains were more clonally expanded and had lower generation probabilities than equally common non-associated chains. V-gene and J-gene trimming of TCR beta chains was associated with a missense DCLRE1C variant in a later genetic analysis, and the association was replicated in an independent cohort. In the study, 150 to 200 TCR beta chains were listed as associated with cytomegalovirus. Sequencing depth was assumed to be roughly uniform across donors in the presence/absence analyses, though that assumption may not hold. A later analysis reported that several top co-occurrence clusters appeared linked to parvovirus B19, influenza, CMV and Epstein-Barr virus. Only TCR beta chains were sequenced in this cohort, and the absence of alpha or paired-chain data limited detectable features. The classifier was reported to diagnose cytomegalovirus status with high specificity and sensitivity in both the original cohort and the validation cohort. At a false discovery rate of 0.05, a later analysis linked around 17,000 TCR beta sequences to specific HLA alleles. About 17 rarely observed V segments, including chromosome 9 orphons, were excluded from the earlier analysis of a few hundred of the donors because counts were too low. A cluster of highly shared sequence variants was judged likely to represent a technical artifact of the sequencing pipeline. In a later analysis, TCR association rates were found to vary across HLA loci, with the most associated TCRs seen for DRB1 alleles and the fewest for HLA-C alleles. Compared with the approximately 670-donor mean, donors in an Asian-associated ancestry cluster had fewer N-insertions in productive TCRs, according to a later genetic analysis. Correlated functional status among segregating V segments might be attributable to linkage disequilibrium, but an unknown experimental factor could not be ruled out. A further reported finding was that TCR beta sequences accurately predicted the HLA-A and HLA-B alleles for most subjects in the first cohort. The only immune exposure information available for the cohort was CMV serostatus. A few of the identified cytomegalovirus-associated TCR beta chains were confirmed in vitro to be specific for cytomegalovirus antigens. Assigning TCR associations to individual alleles was difficult when HLA alleles, especially DR and DQ, strongly co-occurred. While some public TCRs were present in many individuals, most TCR sequences turned up only very rarely across donors. It was suggested by the authors that the approach could potentially be generalized to other disease states and immunological phenotypes. Because HLA typing was missing for some donors at each locus, association tests included only the typed subset. In a later analysis, most CMV-associated TCR beta chains were found to appear HLA-restricted, with HLA associations seemingly driven largely by CMV exposure. An earlier analysis of around 540 of the donors showed that most TCR beta V segments appeared in productive rearrangements either about 87% or about 30% of the time, which broadly matched IMGT annotations. Some IMGT-functional V segments, including TRBV6-2 and TRBV6-3, could not be told apart with the 87-base-pair reads, so those segments were excluded.

For this clone: Its antigen remains undetermined. Base qualities are not recorded, but no much larger clone differs from it by a single base.

The cohort consisted of 600 to 750 healthy bone marrow donors. At the time of sampling, every cohort member was nominally healthy, though immune exposures that went unrecorded were likely present. CMV serostatus was recorded as positive for roughly 290 and negative for about 50% of the 666 cohort members, whereas no CMV serostatus was recorded for the donor in question. A peripheral blood sample was collected from each donor, and TCR beta sequencing was performed on peripheral blood mononuclear cells. Genomic DNA extraction from the blood cell samples was performed with the Qiagen DNeasy Blood Extraction Kit. The library came from the immunoSEQ multiplex PCR assay. The multiplex PCR relied on a mix of 60 forward primers for TCR Vbeta segments and 13 reverse primers for TCR Jbeta segments. Amplification of the CDR3 region of rearranged TCR beta genes was performed with a multiplex PCR assay on genomic DNA. On the Illumina HiSeq System, the amplified TCR beta libraries were sequenced as 87-base-pair reads. The paper's processing steps were these. In a later analysis, tens of millions of unique TCR beta chains were counted across the 500 to 850 repertoires, and about 10 million of these chains were shared by at least two donors. To remove PCR and sequencing errors, raw reads were error-corrected and collapsed into unique sequences using a nearest-neighbor algorithm that merged closely related sequences. Alignment of CDR3 sequences to IMGT reference sequences was used to assign V, D and J gene segments. For a sequence to be retained, a match of at least six nucleotides to both a V gene segment and a J gene segment was required. Rearrangements were classified as productive when the CDR3 lacked stop codons and remained in frame with V and J, and all other rearrangements were classified as non-productive. Following IMGT convention, CDR3 was defined as the stretch from the second conserved V-encoded cysteine to the conserved J-encoded phenylalanine. The earlier analysis of 587 of the donors excluded any sequence lacking an unambiguous match to a single V gene segment. In an earlier analysis of approximately 610 of the donors, V segments were called functional above 56.7% productive rearrangements and were called segregating when the between-donor standard deviation exceeded 5%. To diagnose cytomegalovirus status from the catalog of TCR beta chain sequences, a statistical classification framework was built. In a later analysis, TCR nucleotide sequences were compared against IMGT/GENE-DB human TR gene sequences so that V and J genes could be assigned. Using the TCRdist pipeline, a later analysis assigned CDR3 sequences along with most-parsimonious VDJ recombination scenarios. A later analysis defined each TCR beta chain by its CDR3 amino acid sequence plus V-gene family, and excluded reads lacking a unique V-gene family. In a later analysis, 500 to 650 highly shared, low-generation-probability nucleotide sequences were removed to address suspected cross-contamination and a sequencing artifact. In a later analysis, a clonal expansion index was calculated for each public chain from normalized within-repertoire ranks of inferred template counts. In a later analysis, generation probabilities were computed with a VDJ recombination model fitted to out-of-frame rearrangements, and the resulting probabilities were checked against IGoR. In a later analysis, hypergeometric tests were used to score TCR-TCR, TCR-HLA and TCR-CMV co-occurrence, with a repertoire-size bias correction applied to TCR pairs. In a later analysis, false discovery rates were estimated by permuting HLA or CMV assignments 20 times. In a later analysis, co-occurring TCRs were grouped using DBSCAN, with TCRdist sequence similarity added in when clustering inside HLA-allele-positive subsets. For co-occurrence clustering, repertoires with fewer than 30,000 or more than 120,000 public chains were excluded, along with roughly 5 repertoires with anomalous nucleotide sharing. TCRdb took over this immuneACCESS table, retaining in-frame rearrangements with V and J assigned. Such tables are incomplete; in checked studies, under half of the missing clones stem from an unresolved V gene, and the remainder is unexplained. V, J and clone size were drawn from that table, and D and trimming were deduced from the DNA. This sample lists 35,000 to 45,000 clones; 50% to 55% were detected once. The top ten constitute 12% of the sample.

Trimmed from V: 0 bases; trimmed from J: 5 bases; junction bases lacking a gene match: 11. The CDR3 contains 17 residues, cysteine and phenylalanine counted. Only the CDR3 region is kept as DNA, spanning 51 bases read in frame from base 1. From the germline V gene, CDR1 is SGHRS and CDR2 is YFSETQ. This receptor was obtained from a human donor in good health. The chain is encoded by TRBV5-1 joined to TRBJ2-1; 7 bases in the junction line up with TRBD2. The source material was PBMCs. CDR3 reads: CASSLGKIAGGDNEQFF. DNA sequence: TGCGCCAGCAGCTTGGGTAAAATAGCGGGTGGGGACAATGAGCAGTTCTTC. When the CDR3 is completed using the reference TRBV5-1 and TRBJ2-1 genes on either side, the full variable domain is KAGVTQTPRYLIKTRGQQVTLSCSPISGHRSVSWYQQTPGQGLQFLFEYFSETQRNKGNFPGRFSGRQFSNSRSEMNVSTLELGDSALYLCASSLGKIAGGDNEQFFGPGTRLTVL.